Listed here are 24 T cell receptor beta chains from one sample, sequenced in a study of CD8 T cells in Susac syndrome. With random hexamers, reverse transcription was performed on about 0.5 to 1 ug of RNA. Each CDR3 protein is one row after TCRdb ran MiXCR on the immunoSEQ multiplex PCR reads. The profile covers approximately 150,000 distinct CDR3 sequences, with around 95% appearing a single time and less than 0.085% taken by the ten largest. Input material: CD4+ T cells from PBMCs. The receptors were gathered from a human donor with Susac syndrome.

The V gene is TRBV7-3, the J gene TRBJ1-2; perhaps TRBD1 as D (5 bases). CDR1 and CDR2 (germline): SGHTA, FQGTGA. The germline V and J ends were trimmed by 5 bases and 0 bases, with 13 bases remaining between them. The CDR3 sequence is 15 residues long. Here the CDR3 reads CASSGTGDSNYGYTF. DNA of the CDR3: TGTGCCAGCAGCGGAACCGGGGACTCTAACTATGGCTACACCTTC.

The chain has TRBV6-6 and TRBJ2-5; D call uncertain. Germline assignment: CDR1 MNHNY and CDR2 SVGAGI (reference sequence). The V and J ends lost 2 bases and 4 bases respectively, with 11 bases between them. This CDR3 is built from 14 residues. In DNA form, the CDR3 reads TGTGCCAGCAGTTACCCGCGGCGGCCAGAGACCCAGTACTTC. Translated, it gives CASSYPRRPETQYF.

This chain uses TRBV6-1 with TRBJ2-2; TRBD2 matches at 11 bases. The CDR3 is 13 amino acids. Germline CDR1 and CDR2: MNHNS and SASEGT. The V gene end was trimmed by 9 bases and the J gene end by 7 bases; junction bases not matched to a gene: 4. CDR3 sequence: CASRLAGFGELFF. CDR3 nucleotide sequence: TGTGCCAGTCGACTAGCGGGATTCGGGGAGCTGTTTTTT.

The CDR3 loop reads CASSLTRAGGLETQYF. DNA for the CDR3: TGTGCCAGCAGCTTAACGCGGGCCGGGGGGCTAGAGACCCAGTACTTC. The chain combines TRBV7-3 with TRBJ2-5; tentative D call: TRBD2 (7 bases). The ends were cut back, 0 bases at V and 4 bases at J, with 15 bases in the middle. Germline CDR1 is SGHTA and CDR2 is FQGTGA. This CDR3 is built from 16 residues.

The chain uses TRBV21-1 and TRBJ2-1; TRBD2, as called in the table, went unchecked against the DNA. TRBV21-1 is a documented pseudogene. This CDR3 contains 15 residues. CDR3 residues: CASSNRDSKYNEQFF. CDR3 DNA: TGTGCCAGCAGCAACCGGGACTCAAAGTACAATGAGCAGTTCTTC.

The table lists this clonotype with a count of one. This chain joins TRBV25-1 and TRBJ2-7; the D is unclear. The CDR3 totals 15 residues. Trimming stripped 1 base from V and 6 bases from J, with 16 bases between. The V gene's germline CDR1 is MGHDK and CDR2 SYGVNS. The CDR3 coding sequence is TGTGCCAGCAGTGAATCTCTCCTGGACGGCGGCGAGCAGTACTTC. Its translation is CASSESLLDGGEQYF.

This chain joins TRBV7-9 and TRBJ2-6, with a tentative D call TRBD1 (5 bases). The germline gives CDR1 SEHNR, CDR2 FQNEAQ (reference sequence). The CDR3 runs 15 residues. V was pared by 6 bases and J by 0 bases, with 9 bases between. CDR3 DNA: TGTGCCAGCAGGGCAGGGCACTCTGGGGCCAACGTCCTGACTTTC. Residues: CASRAGHSGANVLTF.

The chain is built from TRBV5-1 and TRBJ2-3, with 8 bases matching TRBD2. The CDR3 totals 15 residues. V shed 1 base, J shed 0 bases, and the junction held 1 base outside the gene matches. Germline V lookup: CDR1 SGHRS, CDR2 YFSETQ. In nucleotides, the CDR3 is TGCGCCAGCAGCTTGTCTAGCGGGAGCACAGATACGCAGTATTTT. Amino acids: CASSLSSGSTDTQYF.

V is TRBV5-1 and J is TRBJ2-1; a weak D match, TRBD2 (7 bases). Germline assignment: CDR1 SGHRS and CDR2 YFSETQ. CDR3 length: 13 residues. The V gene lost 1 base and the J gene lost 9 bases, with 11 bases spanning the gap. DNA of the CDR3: TGCGCCAGCAGCTTGTCGGGGGGCGGTGAGCAGTTCTTC. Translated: CASSLSGGGEQFF.

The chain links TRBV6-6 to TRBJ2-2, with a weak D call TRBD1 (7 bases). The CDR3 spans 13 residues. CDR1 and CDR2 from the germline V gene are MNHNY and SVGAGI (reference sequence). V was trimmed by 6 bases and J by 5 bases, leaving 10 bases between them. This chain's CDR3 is CASSRGETGELFF. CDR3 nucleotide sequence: TGTGCCAGCAGCAGGGGGGAGACCGGGGAGCTGTTTTTT.

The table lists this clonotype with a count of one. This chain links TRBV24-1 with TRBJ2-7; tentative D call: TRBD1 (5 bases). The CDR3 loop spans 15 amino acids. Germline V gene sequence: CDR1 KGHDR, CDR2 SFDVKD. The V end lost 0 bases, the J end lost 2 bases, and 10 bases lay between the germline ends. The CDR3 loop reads CATSDLRQGTYEQYF. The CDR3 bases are TGTGCCACCAGTGATTTGAGGCAGGGCACCTACGAGCAGTACTTC.

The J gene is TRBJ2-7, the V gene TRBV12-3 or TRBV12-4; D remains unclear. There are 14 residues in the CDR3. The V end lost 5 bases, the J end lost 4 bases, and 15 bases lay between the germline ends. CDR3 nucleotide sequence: TGTGCCAGCAGTCCACAAACCCTCAAATACGAGCAGTACTTC. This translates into CASSPQTLKYEQYF.

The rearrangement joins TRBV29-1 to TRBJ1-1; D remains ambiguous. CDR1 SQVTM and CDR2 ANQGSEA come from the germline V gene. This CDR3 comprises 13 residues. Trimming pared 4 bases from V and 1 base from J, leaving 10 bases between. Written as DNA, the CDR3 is TGCAGCGTTGTTGGCCGGGGGAACACTGAAGCTTTCTTT. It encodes CSVVGRGNTEAFF.

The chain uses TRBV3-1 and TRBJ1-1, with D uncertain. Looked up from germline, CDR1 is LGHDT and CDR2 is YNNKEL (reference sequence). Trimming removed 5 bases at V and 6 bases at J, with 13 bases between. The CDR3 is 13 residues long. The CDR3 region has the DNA TGTGCCAGCAGCTTACCCCCTTTTGCTGAAGCTTTCTTT. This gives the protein CASSLPPFAEAFF.

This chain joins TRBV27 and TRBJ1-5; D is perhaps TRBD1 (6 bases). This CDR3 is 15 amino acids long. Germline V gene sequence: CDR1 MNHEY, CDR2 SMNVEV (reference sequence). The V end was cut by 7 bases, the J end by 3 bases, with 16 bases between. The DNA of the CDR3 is TGTGCCAGCACCCCCACAGGGAGTAACAATCAGCCCCAGCATTTT. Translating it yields CASTPTGSNNQPQHF.

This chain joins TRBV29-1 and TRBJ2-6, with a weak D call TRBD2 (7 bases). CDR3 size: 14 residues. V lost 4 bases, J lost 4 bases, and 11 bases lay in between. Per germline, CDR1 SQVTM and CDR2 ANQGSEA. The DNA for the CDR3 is TGCAGCGTTGGCGGGGGCTCCGGGGCCAACGTCCTGACTTTC. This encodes CSVGGGSGANVLTF.

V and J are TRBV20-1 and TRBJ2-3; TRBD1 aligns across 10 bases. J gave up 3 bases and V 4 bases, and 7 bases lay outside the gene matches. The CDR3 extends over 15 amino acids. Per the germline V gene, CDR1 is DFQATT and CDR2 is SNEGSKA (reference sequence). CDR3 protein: CSATAGQGRTDTQYF. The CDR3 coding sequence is TGCAGTGCTACCGCGGGACAGGGGCGGACAGATACGCAGTATTTT.

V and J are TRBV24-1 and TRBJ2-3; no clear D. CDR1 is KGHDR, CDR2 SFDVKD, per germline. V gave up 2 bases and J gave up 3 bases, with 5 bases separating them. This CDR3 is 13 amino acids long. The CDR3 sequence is CATSDSGTDTQYF. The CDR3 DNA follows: TGTGCCACCAGTGATTCTGGGACAGATACGCAGTATTTT.

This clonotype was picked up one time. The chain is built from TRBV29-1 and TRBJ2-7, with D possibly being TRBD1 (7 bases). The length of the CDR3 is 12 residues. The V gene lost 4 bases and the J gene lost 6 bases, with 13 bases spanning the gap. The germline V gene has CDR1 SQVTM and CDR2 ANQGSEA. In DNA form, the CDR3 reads TGCAGCGTTGGAGGCAGGGGGGCCGAGCAGTACTTC. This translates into CSVGGRGAEQYF.

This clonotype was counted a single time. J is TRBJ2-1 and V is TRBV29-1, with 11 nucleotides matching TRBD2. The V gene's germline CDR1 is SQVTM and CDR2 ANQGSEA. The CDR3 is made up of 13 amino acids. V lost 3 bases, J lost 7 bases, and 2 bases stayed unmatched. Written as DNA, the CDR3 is TGCAGCGTTGATACTAGCGGGAGTAATGAGCAGTTCTTC. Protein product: CSVDTSGSNEQFF.

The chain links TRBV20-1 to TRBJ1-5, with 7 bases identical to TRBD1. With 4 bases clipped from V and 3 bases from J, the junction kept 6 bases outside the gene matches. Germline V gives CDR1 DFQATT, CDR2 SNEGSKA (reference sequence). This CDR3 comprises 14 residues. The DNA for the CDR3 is TGCAGTGCTAACCCGGGACAGCTCAATCAGCCCCAGCATTTT. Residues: CSANPGQLNQPQHF.

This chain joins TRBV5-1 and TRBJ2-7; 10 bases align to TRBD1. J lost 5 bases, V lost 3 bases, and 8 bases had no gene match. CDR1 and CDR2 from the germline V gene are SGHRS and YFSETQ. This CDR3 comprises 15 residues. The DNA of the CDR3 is TGCGCCAGCAGCTCCCCGGGACAGGGGAGGGACGAGCAGTACTTC. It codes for CASSSPGQGRDEQYF.

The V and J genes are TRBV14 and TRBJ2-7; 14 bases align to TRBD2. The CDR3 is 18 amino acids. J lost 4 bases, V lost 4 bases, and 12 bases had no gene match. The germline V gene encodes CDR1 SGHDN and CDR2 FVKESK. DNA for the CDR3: TGTGCCAGCAGCCGTCTCCCGGGACTAGCGGGAGATTCTTACGAGCAGTACTTC. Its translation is CASSRLPGLAGDSYEQYF.

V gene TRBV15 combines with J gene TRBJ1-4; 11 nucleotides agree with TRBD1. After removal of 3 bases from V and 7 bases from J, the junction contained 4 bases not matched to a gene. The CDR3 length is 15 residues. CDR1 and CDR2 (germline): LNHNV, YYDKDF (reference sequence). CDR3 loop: CATSRAGTGGEKLFF. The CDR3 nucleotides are TGTGCCACCAGCAGGGCCGGGACAGGGGGTGAAAAACTGTTTTTT.